This T cell receptor (beta chain) was recorded in a study of T-cell memory formation after mild COVID-19. In the case of this clonotype: What it binds is not known.

Study-level findings and limits: Pre-infection memory held some responding clones, suggesting pre-existing cross-reactive T cells responded.

TCRdb analysed the 5' RACE reads with MiXCR anew, one entry per CDR3 protein. The sample has 470,000 or so distinct CDR3 sequences, nearly 25% seen once. With 5 bases clipped from V and 8 bases from J, the junction kept 14 bases outside the gene matches. CDR3 size: 15 residues. Germline V gene lookup returns CDR1 SGHVS and CDR2 FNYEAQ. The sequence was obtained from an adult woman who had mild COVID-19 (a few samples of this study predate the infection). Cell type and time point are not known. Sequencing was performed on PBMCs or a T cell subset sorted from them (not recorded which). This rearrangement joins TRBV7-6 to TRBJ1-1, with TRBD1 matching over 7 bases. The CDR3 loop is CASSPEGAYPIEAFF. CDR3 DNA: TGTGCCAGCAGCCCCGAGGGGGCTTACCCCATAGAAGCTTTCTTT.